Sequencing of this TCR beta chain was carried out in a study of T cells after yellow fever vaccination. Overall study results and limits: Weaker in magnitude, the secondary response showed a faster peak on day 5 versus 15.

TCRdb fed the 5' RACE reads into MiXCR, producing one record per CDR3 protein. Here the sample spans about 330,000 distinct CDR3 sequences, around 6.8% being singletons. The table lists this clonotype with many counts. Its antigen remains unknown. The sample was PBMCs, taken about 41 days after the first yellow fever vaccination. This TCR was sampled from a man between 18 and 35 years old who received the YFV17D yellow fever vaccine.

CDR3 DNA sequence: TGTGCCATCAGAGGGGGAAACACTGAAGCTTTCTTT. It encodes CAIRGGNTEAFF. V gene TRBV10-3 combines with J gene TRBJ1-1; D is possibly TRBD1 (6 bases). The germline V and J ends were trimmed by 6 bases and 2 bases, with 7 bases remaining between them. Germline V CDR1 and CDR2: ENHRY, SYGVKD. There are 12 residues in the CDR3.